This entry lists 32 T cell receptor beta chains sequenced from one sample in a study of long-term antiretroviral therapy in people with HIV. immunoSEQ v3.0 was run at survey level. This table comes from immunoSEQ multiplex PCR, and its TCRdb copy is limited to in-frame clones, with some not included. The sample gives about 30,000 clones, about 85% of which show up once; 6.5% to 9% is in the top ten. The material was unsorted PBMCs, obtained 3 years after starting antiretroviral therapy. These TCRs come from a man in his forties with HIV.

The chain combines TRBV10-3 with TRBJ2-2, with 9 positions matching TRBD2. With V trimmed by 6 bases and J by 3 bases, 5 bases remained unmatched. This CDR3 has 15 residues. CDR1 is ENHRY, CDR2 SYGVKD, per germline. DNA for the CDR3: TGTGCCATCAGCCCAGCGGGGGGTTACACCGGGGAGCTGTTTTTT. Translation: CAISPAGGYTGELFF.

The J gene is TRBJ1-2, the V gene TRBV4-1, with D tentatively TRBD1 (6 bases). Trimming shortened V by 1 base and J by 5 bases, and 17 bases separated the two germline ends. Germline V gives CDR1 MGHRA, CDR2 YSYEKL. This CDR3 spans 16 amino acids. CDR3 DNA: TGCGCCAGCAGCCAAGGGACAGCCTTTTTTGGGTATGGCTACACCTTC. It yields the protein CASSQGTAFFGYGYTF.

V and J are TRBV27 and TRBJ2-7, with TRBD1 matching 10 bases. After removal of 3 bases from V and 4 bases from J, the junction contained 6 bases not matched to a gene. Per the germline V gene, CDR1 is MNHEY and CDR2 is SMNVEV (reference sequence). This CDR3 is built from 15 residues. The CDR3 coding sequence is TGTGCCAGCAGTTTCACCGGGACAGGGGTTTACGAGCAGTACTTC. Its translation is CASSFTGTGVYEQYF.

This clone was picked up a small number of times. The chain employs TRBV15 and TRBJ1-6, with D maybe TRBD1 (5 bases). V shed 3 bases and J shed 13 bases, with 10 bases lying between them. This CDR3 contains 12 residues. The germline V gene has CDR1 LNHNV and CDR2 YYDKDF (reference sequence). DNA for the CDR3: TGTGCCACCAGCAGTGCCGGGGCGCCCCTCCACTTT. Translation gives CATSSAGAPLHF.

The chain uses TRBV10-3 and TRBJ1-2, with 10 bases fitting TRBD1. The CDR3 runs 14 residues. CDR1 is ENHRY and CDR2 is SYGVKD in the germline V gene. J gave up 4 bases and V 5 bases, and 4 bases lay outside the gene matches. Here the CDR3 reads CAISPGQGSYGYTF. Here the CDR3 DNA reads TGTGCCATCAGTCCGGGACAGGGGTCCTATGGCTACACCTTC.

The V and J genes are TRBV29-1 and TRBJ2-3; 7 bases match TRBD1. Per germline, CDR1 SQVTM and CDR2 ANQGSEA. The CDR3 runs to 12 residues. V shed 8 bases, J shed 8 bases, and the junction held 10 bases outside the gene matches. The CDR3 region is CSSLQGSATQYF. DNA of the CDR3: TGCAGCTCTTTACAGGGGTCGGCTACGCAGTATTTT.

Turning to this clone: An end of the junction differs from the germline gene, which may be a read error. Other DNA sequences in the same sample also yield this CDR3. This chain connects TRBV15 to TRBJ1-6; D unresolved. This CDR3 comprises 16 residues. Germline lookup yields CDR1 LNHNV and CDR2 YYDKDF (reference sequence). DNA for the CDR3: TGTGCCACCAGCAGAGATCGCGGCACCACCGGCTCACCCCTTCACTTT. Translation: CATSRDRGTTGSPLHF. Supplemented by reference TRBV15 and TRBJ1-6, the full variable domain reads DAMVIQNPRYQVTQFGKPVTLSCSQTLNHNVMYWYQQKSSQAPKLLFHYYDKDFNNEADTPDNFQSRRPNTSFCFLDIRSPGLGDTAMYLCATSRDRGTTGSPLHFGNGTRLTVT.

The chain combines TRBV5-1 with TRBJ1-2, with a weak D call TRBD1 (6 bases). Trimming removed 3 bases at V and 7 bases at J, with 28 bases between. CDR1 is SGHRS and CDR2 is YFSETQ in the germline V gene. The CDR3 totals 18 residues. CDR3 bases: TGCGCCAGCAGCTCTATCGGACCGACAGGACCCGGTGGTCCTGGCTACACCTTC. Its translation: CASSSIGPTGPGGPGYTF.

The chain uses TRBV10-3 and TRBJ2-1; D may be TRBD2 (6 bases). The germline gives CDR1 ENHRY, CDR2 SYGVKD. The CDR3 loop spans 16 amino acids. Trimming took off 5 bases at V and 0 bases at J, with 14 bases between the two ends. DNA of the CDR3: TGTGCCATCAGTCCCGGGACTCGGAGCTCCTACAATGAGCAGTTCTTC. The encoded protein is CAISPGTRSSYNEQFF.

The chain has TRBV19 and TRBJ2-1; 9 nucleotides agree with TRBD1. Germline lookup yields CDR1 LNHDA and CDR2 SQIVND (reference sequence). The J segment lost 0 bases and the V segment lost 6 bases, leaving 3 bases of the junction unmatched. This CDR3 is built from 15 residues. CDR3 nucleotide sequence: TGTGCCAGTAGGGAGGGACAGGGCTCCTACAATGAGCAGTTCTTC. Amino acids: CASREGQGSYNEQFF. Full variable domain (missing parts from reference TRBV19 and TRBJ2-1): DGGITQSPKYLFRKEGQNVTLSCEQNLNHDAMYWYRQDPGQGLRLIYYSQIVNDFQKGDIAEGYSVSREKKESFPLTVTSAQKNPTAFYLCASREGQGSYNEQFFGPGTRLTVL.

The V gene is TRBV5-6, the J gene TRBJ2-6; D is undetermined. V was clipped by 4 bases and J by 4 bases, with 6 bases between them. In germline, CDR1 is SGHDT, CDR2 YYEEEE. The CDR3 consists of 13 residues. CDR3: CASSQAGANVLTF. CDR3 sequence (DNA): TGTGCCAGCAGCCAGGCCGGGGCCAACGTCCTGACTTTC.

J is TRBJ1-2 and V is TRBV5-4, with TRBD1 as a possible D gene (5 bases). Per the germline V gene, CDR1 is SGHNT and CDR2 is YYREEE (reference sequence). The length of the CDR3 is 14 residues. The V end lost 6 bases, the J end lost 0 bases, and 12 bases lay between the germline ends. CDR3 region: CASTGTGSNYGYTF. The CDR3 nucleotides read TGTGCCAGCACCGGGACGGGCTCTAACTATGGCTACACCTTC.

This clone was counted a few times. V gene TRBV19 combines with J gene TRBJ1-2, with D maybe TRBD1 (5 bases). V lost 3 bases to trimming and J lost 3 bases, with 11 bases between them. Germline CDR1 reads LNHDA; CDR2 reads SQIVND (reference sequence). The CDR3 has 14 amino acids. DNA for the CDR3: TGTGCCAGTAGTATGACGGAGGGGTACTATGGCTACACCTTC. Encoded protein: CASSMTEGYYGYTF.

The chain joins TRBV4-2 to TRBJ2-7; no clear D. This CDR3 is built from 13 residues. Germline assignment: CDR1 LGHNA and CDR2 YNFKEQ. Deletions cut 0 bases from V and 6 bases from J, with 9 bases between. The CDR3 spells CASSQDSRGEQYF. The DNA of the CDR3 is TGTGCCAGCAGCCAAGATAGCAGAGGCGAGCAGTACTTC.

The rearrangement joins TRBV7-6 to TRBJ1-5; a weak D match, TRBD1 (5 bases). The V end was cut by 2 bases, the J end by 5 bases, with 13 bases between. The germline CDR1 and CDR2 sequences are SGHVS and FNYEAQ. CDR3 length: 15 amino acids. Here the CDR3 reads CASSLQGPFYQPQHF. Written as DNA, the CDR3 is TGTGCCAGCAGCTTACAGGGTCCCTTCTATCAGCCCCAGCATTTT.

V is TRBV10-3 and J is TRBJ1-1; D ambiguous. The V gene lost 6 bases and the J gene lost 1 base, with 9 bases spanning the gap. The CDR3 is 13 residues long. Germline lookup yields CDR1 ENHRY and CDR2 SYGVKD. CDR3 loop: CAISLGANTEAFF. CDR3 DNA sequence: TGTGCCATCAGCTTAGGTGCGAACACTGAAGCTTTCTTT.

The chain recombines TRBV18 with TRBJ1-4, with 7 bases fitting TRBD1. The V and J ends lost 4 bases and 5 bases, in that order; junction bases with no gene match: 16. Germline CDR1 is KGHSH and CDR2 is LQKENI. The CDR3 has 18 residues. DNA of the CDR3: TGTGCCAGCTCACGCGAACAGGGGACGGTGAGGGCAAATGAAAAACTGTTTTTT. Encoded protein: CASSREQGTVRANEKLFF.

The rearrangement uses TRBV2 and TRBJ1-1; weak D call: TRBD1 (6 bases). Germline V gene lookup returns CDR1 SNHLY and CDR2 FYNNEI. Trimming shortened V by 6 bases and J by 4 bases, and 12 bases separated the two germline ends. The CDR3 has 13 residues. The CDR3 loop is CASRSSRGTEAFF. Written as DNA, the CDR3 is TGTGCCAGCAGATCCTCCAGGGGCACTGAAGCTTTCTTT.

The chain's CDR3 is CASSFSGGEKLFF. For the CDR3, the DNA is TGTGCCAGCAGCTTTTCAGGGGGTGAAAAACTGTTTTTT. This chain uses TRBV11-3 with TRBJ1-4; TRBD1 matches at 7 bases. The J segment lost 7 bases and the V segment lost 3 bases, leaving 2 bases of the junction unmatched. CDR1 is SGHNT and CDR2 is YENEEA in the germline V gene. This CDR3 spans 13 amino acids.

The J gene is TRBJ1-2, the V gene TRBV5-1; 9 nucleotides match TRBD1. Germline V CDR1 and CDR2: SGHRS, YFSETQ. The trim removed 0 bases at V and 2 bases at J, leaving 2 bases unmatched. The CDR3 consists of 15 residues. The CDR3 loop reads CASSLDGQGNYGYTF. DNA of the CDR3: TGCGCCAGCAGCTTGGATGGACAGGGGAACTATGGCTACACCTTC.

The gene calls are TRBV7-3 and TRBJ2-1; D may be TRBD2 (6 bases). The germline V gene has CDR1 SGHTA and CDR2 FQGTGA. The CDR3 runs to 13 residues. With 5 bases removed from V and 8 bases from J, the gap between germline ends came to 13 bases. This CDR3 reads CASSPLWGDEQFF. The DNA of the CDR3 is TGTGCCAGCAGCCCGCTTTGGGGGGATGAGCAGTTCTTC.

The rearrangement links TRBV7-8 to TRBJ1-5, with D unresolved. CDR3 length: 13 residues. Trimming took 5 bases from V and 2 from J, leaving 7 bases between them. The germline CDR1 and CDR2 sequences are SGHVS and FQNEAQ. The DNA for the CDR3 is TGTGCCAGCAGCCTTCAGCGCAATCAGCCCCAGCATTTT. This codes for CASSLQRNQPQHF.

The J gene is TRBJ1-2, the V gene TRBV11-2; TRBD1 is a possible D gene (5 bases). V was pared by 1 base and J by 7 bases, with 13 bases between. Germline V gene data show CDR1 as SGHAT and CDR2 as FQNNGV. This CDR3 comprises 14 residues. The CDR3 nucleotides are TGTGCCAGCAGCTTAGGAGGGGTTACTGGTGGCTACACCTTC. Translated: CASSLGGVTGGYTF.

CDR3 sequence: CAWSVSPFKEQYF. As DNA, the CDR3 is TGTGCCTGGAGTGTATCCCCGTTTAAGGAGCAGTACTTC. The V call is TRBV30, the J call TRBJ2-7, with D unclear. The CDR3 has 13 residues. The V end was cut by 0 bases, the J end by 7 bases, with 13 bases between. Germline lookup yields CDR1 GTSNPN and CDR2 SVGIG (reference sequence).

CDR3 nucleotide sequence: TGTGCCACCAGCAGAGATGGAGGAGGGGTAGGCAATGAGCAGTTCTTC. Its translation: CATSRDGGGVGNEQFF. The J gene is TRBJ2-1, the V gene TRBV15, with D perhaps TRBD2 (6 bases). Germline assignment: CDR1 LNHNV and CDR2 YYDKDF (reference sequence). Trimming cost V 0 bases and J 6 bases, with 15 bases left between them. There are 16 residues in the CDR3.

The chain couples TRBV5-1 to TRBJ1-5; D perhaps matches TRBD1 (5 bases). Germline V CDR1 and CDR2: SGHRS, YFSETQ. Trimming left V 0 bases short and J 6 bases short, with 10 bases between. This CDR3 has 14 amino acids. DNA for the CDR3: TGCGCCAGCAGCTTGGAGGGGATGGGTCAGCCCCAGCATTTT. This sequence encodes CASSLEGMGQPQHF. The whole variable domain, remainder taken from reference TRBV5-1 and TRBJ1-5, is KAGVTQTPRYLIKTRGQQVTLSCSPISGHRSVSWYQQTPGQGLQFLFEYFSETQRNKGNFPGRFSGRQFSNSRSEMNVSTLELGDSALYLCASSLEGMGQPQHFGDGTRLSIL.

The chain uses TRBV29-1 and TRBJ2-6; D is unclear. From germline, CDR1 is SQVTM and CDR2 ANQGSEA. This CDR3 region has 13 residues. V dropped 4 bases and J dropped 0 bases, with 4 bases sitting between them. CDR3 nucleotide sequence: TGCAGCGTTGGGTACTCTGGGGCCAACGTCCTGACTTTC. It yields the protein CSVGYSGANVLTF.

This rearrangement joins TRBV4-1 to TRBJ1-1; D ambiguous. The CDR3 covers 12 residues. Looked up from germline, CDR1 is MGHRA and CDR2 is YSYEKL. Trimming removed 6 bases from V and 11 bases from J, with 16 bases in between. DNA for the CDR3: TGCGCCAGCAGTCCCTCCGGCCTCGTCGCTTTCTTT. Protein sequence: CASSPSGLVAFF.

V and J are TRBV19 and TRBJ2-1; D perhaps matches TRBD2 (6 bases). Germline loops: CDR1 LNHDA, CDR2 SQIVND (reference sequence). V lost 3 bases to trimming and J lost 7 bases, with 13 bases between them. The CDR3 sequence is 14 residues long. The CDR3 is CASSIAGGENEQFF. DNA for the CDR3: TGTGCCAGTAGTATCGCCGGGGGTGAAAATGAGCAGTTCTTC.

Notes on this clone: A read error may account for a junction end that differs from germline. This rearrangement joins TRBV11-2 to TRBJ2-3; 7 nucleotides match TRBD1. CDR1 and CDR2 (germline): SGHAT, FQNNGV. The length of the CDR3 is 13 residues. Here the CDR3 reads CASSLAGTATQYF. The DNA for the CDR3 is TGTGCCAGCAGCTTAGCCGGGACAGCTACGCAGTATTTT.

This clone was seen a handful of times. The chain recombines TRBV28 with TRBJ2-1, with D possibly TRBD2 on 5 matching bases. With 5 bases removed from V and 6 bases from J, the gap between germline ends came to 14 bases. The CDR3 extends over 14 amino acids. Germline V gives CDR1 MDHEN, CDR2 SYDVKM. DNA of the CDR3: TGTGCCAGCAGTCCCCTGACCGGGATCAATGAGCAGTTCTTC. This gives the protein CASSPLTGINEQFF. Based on the CDR3 plus reference TRBV28 and TRBJ2-1, the full variable domain is DVKVTQSSRYLVKRTGEKVFLECVQDMDHENMFWYRQDPGLGLRLIYFSYDVKMKEKGDIPEGYSVSREKKERFSLILESASTNQTSMYLCASSPLTGINEQFFGPGTRLTVL.

This chain connects TRBV15 to TRBJ1-1; D remains ambiguous. Germline values: CDR1 LNHNV, CDR2 YYDKDF (reference sequence). The V end lost 0 bases, the J end lost 0 bases, and 2 bases lay between the germline ends. CDR3 length equals 13 residues. CDR3 region: CATSREVNTEAFF. CDR3 sequence (DNA): TGTGCCACCAGCAGAGAAGTGAACACTGAAGCTTTCTTT.